These 4 T cell receptor beta chains were sequenced from one sample in a study of Ad26.COV2.S vaccination and SARS-CoV-2 variants listed by TCRdb under 2021. The library came from the immunoSEQ multiplex PCR assay. TCRdb carries this immuneACCESS record with in-frame sequences only. Its versions omit some clonotypes, under half of them owing to an unresolved V gene in the studies checked, with the rest unexplained. This sample has roughly 460,000 clones in its table, and roughly nine tenths of those were observed once. The top ten constitute approximately 1.7% of the sample. According to the study, the label for this sample's treatment or condition signals: over 15 received Ad26.COV2.S at low or high dose, single or two shots; 5 received placebo; per-sample allocation not given. For vaccine and placebo recipients, repertoires were sequenced using samples collected on day 63 after the first injection.

Sample: peripheral blood, taken in a trial of Ad26.COV2.S vaccine versus placebo. All receptors derive from a person aged 18-60 years who received the Ad26.COV2.S COVID-19 vaccine or a placebo.

The rearrangement joins TRBV4-1 to TRBJ1-1; D remains unclear. CDR1 is MGHRA, CDR2 YSYEKL, per germline. The CDR3 runs to 14 residues. The V end lost 1 base, the J end lost 6 bases, and 12 bases lay between the germline ends. The CDR3 sequence: CASSQGTIRPEAFF. The CDR3 coding sequence is TGCGCCAGCAGCCAAGGTACAATTCGGCCTGAAGCTTTCTTT.

Notes on this clone: The sample holds other DNA sequences that translate to the same CDR3. The chain joins TRBV20-1 to TRBJ2-7; D remains unclear. Germline CDR1 DFQATT, CDR2 SNEGSKA (reference sequence). There are 11 residues in the CDR3. Trimming pared 2 bases from V and 3 bases from J, leaving 5 bases between. The DNA for the CDR3 is TGCAGTGCTAGACCCAGCTACGAGCAGTACTTC. Protein: CSARPSYEQYF.

The chain uses TRBV28 and TRBJ2-5; 11 bases agree with TRBD2. This CDR3 is 19 amino acids long. CDR1 is MDHEN and CDR2 is SYDVKM in the germline V gene. Unmatched junction bases numbered 15, after V lost 3 bases and J lost 3 bases. CDR3 in DNA: TGTGCCAGCAGTTTGATCTCTAGCGGGAGGCCCTCTGTAGAAGAGACCCAGTACTTC. The encoded protein is CASSLISSGRPSVEETQYF.

The chain uses TRBV28 and TRBJ1-2, with 7 bases that match TRBD1. The CDR3 covers 13 residues. Per the germline V gene, CDR1 is MDHEN and CDR2 is SYDVKM. With V trimmed by 6 bases and J by 2 bases, 3 bases remained unmatched. CDR3 nucleotide sequence: TGTGCCAGCAGCCAGGGACAGAACTATGGCTACACCTTC. Translating gives CASSQGQNYGYTF.